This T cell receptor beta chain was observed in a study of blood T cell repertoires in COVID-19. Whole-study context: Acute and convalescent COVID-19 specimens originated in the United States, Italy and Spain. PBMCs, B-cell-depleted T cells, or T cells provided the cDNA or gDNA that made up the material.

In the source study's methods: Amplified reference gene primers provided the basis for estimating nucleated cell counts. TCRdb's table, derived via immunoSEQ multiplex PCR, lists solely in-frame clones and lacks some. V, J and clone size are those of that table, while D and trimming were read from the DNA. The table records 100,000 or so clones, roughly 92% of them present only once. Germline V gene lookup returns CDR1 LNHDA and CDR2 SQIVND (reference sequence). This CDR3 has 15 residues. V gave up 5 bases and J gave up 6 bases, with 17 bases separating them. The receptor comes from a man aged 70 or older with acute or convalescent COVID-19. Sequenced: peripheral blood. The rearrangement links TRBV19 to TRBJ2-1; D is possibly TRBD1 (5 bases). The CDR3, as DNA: TGTGCCAGTAGTTTCCTTTCGTGGACAAGCAATGAGCAGTTCTTC. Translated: CASSFLSWTSNEQFF.